The entry below gives a single T cell receptor beta chain sequence along with its context. Its antigen remains unknown. These data belong to a study of CD8 T cell repertoires and HIV-1 epitope variants. Whole-study context: Controls were a CMV, EBV and flu peptide pool, Ebola AY9 negative control, and no-peptide well. Points from the study as a whole: Nef KF9 drew several clonotypes and HW9 one, without TAALDMSHF responses. Six of nine antigen-specific clonotypes appeared cross-reactive to autologous or escape variants.

Sequencing of TCR beta CDR3 used immunoSEQ survey depth. The method was immunoSEQ multiplex PCR; TCRdb's version includes in-frame clones alone and lacks a portion of them. The repertoire consists of 950 to 1,100 clones, with about 66% occurring once and the leading ten covering roughly 45%. V lost 3 bases and J 3 bases, leaving 8 bases between the germline ends. Germline CDR1 and CDR2: SQVTM and ANQGSEA. This CDR3 spans 13 amino acids. The TCR comes from a male donor with HIV. This rearrangement joins TRBV29-1 to TRBJ1-4; D remains ambiguous. The source material was cultured CD8+ T cells derived from PBMCs. As DNA, the CDR3 is TGCAGCGTTGAGGGAGACTCTAATGAAAAACTGTTTTTT. This gives the protein CSVEGDSNEKLFF.